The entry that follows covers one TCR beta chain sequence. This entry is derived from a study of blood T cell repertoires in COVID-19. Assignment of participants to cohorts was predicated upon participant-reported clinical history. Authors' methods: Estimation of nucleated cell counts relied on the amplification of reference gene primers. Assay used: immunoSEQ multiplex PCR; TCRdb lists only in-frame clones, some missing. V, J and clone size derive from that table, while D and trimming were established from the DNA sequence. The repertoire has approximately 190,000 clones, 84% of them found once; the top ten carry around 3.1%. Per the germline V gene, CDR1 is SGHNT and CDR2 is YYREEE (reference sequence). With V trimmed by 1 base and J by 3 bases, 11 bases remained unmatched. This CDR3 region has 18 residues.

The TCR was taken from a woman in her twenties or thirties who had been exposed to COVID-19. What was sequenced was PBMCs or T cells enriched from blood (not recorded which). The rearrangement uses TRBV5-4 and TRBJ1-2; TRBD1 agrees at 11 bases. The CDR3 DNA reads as TGTGCCAGCAGCTTGAAGGGGACAGGGGGATTTCAGTACTATGGCTACACCTTC. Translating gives CASSLKGTGGFQYYGYTF.